This T cell receptor beta chain derives from a study of T cells after yellow fever vaccination. This clonotype was observed at least ten times. TCRdb analysed the 5' RACE reads with MiXCR anew, one entry per CDR3 protein. The sample yields some 390,000 distinct CDR3 sequences, approximately 6% seen once. Looked up from germline, CDR1 is SGHTA and CDR2 is FQGNSA. This CDR3 region has 16 residues. J lost 4 bases, V lost 0 bases, and 6 bases had no gene match. This specimen was PBMCs, taken 5 days after the yellow fever booster vaccination. This sequence joins TRBV7-2 and TRBJ2-1; TRBD2 matches 7 bases. The clonotype was recovered from a man in his thirties or forties who received the YFV17D yellow fever vaccine. The CDR3 protein is CASSLALAGAYNEQFF. DNA of the CDR3: TGTGCCAGCAGCTTAGCGCTGGCGGGAGCGTACAATGAGCAGTTCTTC.